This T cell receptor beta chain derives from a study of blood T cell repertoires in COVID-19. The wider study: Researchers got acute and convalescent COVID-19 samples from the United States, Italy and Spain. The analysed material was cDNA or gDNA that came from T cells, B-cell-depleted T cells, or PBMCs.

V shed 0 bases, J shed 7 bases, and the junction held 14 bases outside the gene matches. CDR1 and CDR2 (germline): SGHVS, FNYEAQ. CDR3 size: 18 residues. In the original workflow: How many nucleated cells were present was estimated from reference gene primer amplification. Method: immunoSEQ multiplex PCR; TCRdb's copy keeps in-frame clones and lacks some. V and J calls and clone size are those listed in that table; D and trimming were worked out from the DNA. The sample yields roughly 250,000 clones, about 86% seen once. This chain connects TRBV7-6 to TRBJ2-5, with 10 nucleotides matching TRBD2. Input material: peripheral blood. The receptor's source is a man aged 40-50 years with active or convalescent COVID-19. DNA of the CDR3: TGTGCCAGCAGCTTAGCAGACCTAGCGGGGGTACCTTGGTGGACCCAGTACTTC. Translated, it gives CASSLADLAGVPWWTQYF.